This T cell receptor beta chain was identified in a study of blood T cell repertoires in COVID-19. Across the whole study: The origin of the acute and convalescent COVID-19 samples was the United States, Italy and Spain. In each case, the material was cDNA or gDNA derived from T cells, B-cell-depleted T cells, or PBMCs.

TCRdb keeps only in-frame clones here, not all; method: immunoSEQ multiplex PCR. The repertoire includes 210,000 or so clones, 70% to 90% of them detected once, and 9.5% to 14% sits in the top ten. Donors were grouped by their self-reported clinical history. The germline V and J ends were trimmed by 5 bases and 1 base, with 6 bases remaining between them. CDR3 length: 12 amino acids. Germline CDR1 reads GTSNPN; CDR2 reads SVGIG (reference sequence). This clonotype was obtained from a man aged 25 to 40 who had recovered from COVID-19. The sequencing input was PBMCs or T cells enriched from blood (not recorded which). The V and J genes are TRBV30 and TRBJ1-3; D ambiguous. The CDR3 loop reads CAWVQSGNTIYF. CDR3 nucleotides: TGTGCCTGGGTGCAGTCTGGAAACACCATATATTTT.